Sequencing of this TCR beta chain was carried out in a study of blood T cell repertoires in COVID-19. On the study more broadly: From the United States, Italy and Spain came samples of acute and convalescent COVID-19.

The assay was immunoSEQ multiplex PCR, and TCRdb's table has in-frame clones only and misses some. The sample records some 150,000 clones, about 80% being singletons. V lost 3 bases and J 10 bases, leaving 9 bases between the germline ends. The CDR3 sequence is 11 residues long. From germline, CDR1 is ENHRY and CDR2 SYGVKD. This clone was detected once. The chain combines TRBV10-3 with TRBJ2-5; no clear D. This clonotype was obtained from a human donor in a cohort sampled during active COVID-19. The material sequenced was peripheral blood. As DNA, the CDR3 is TGTGCCATCAGTGACACCGGGTTCCAGTACTTC. Translation: CAISDTGFQYF.